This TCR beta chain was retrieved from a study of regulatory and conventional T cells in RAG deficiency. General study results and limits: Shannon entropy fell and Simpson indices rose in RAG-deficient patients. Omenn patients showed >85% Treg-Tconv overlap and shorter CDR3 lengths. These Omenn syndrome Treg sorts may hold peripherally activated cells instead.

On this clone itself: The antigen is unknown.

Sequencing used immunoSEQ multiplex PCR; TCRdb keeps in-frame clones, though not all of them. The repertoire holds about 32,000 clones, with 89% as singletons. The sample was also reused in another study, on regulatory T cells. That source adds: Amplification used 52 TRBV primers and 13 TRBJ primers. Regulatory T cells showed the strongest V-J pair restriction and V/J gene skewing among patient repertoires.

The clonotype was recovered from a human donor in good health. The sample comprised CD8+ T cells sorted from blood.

The CDR3 region has the DNA TGTGCCAGCAGCTTAGATATGGCGCTGGAGCAGTACTTC. It yields the protein CASSLDMALEQYF. V gene TRBV11-2 combines with J gene TRBJ2-7; D ambiguous. Trimming shortened V by 0 bases and J by 7 bases, and 10 bases separated the two germline ends. The length of the CDR3 is 13 residues. The germline V gene encodes CDR1 SGHAT and CDR2 FQNNGV.